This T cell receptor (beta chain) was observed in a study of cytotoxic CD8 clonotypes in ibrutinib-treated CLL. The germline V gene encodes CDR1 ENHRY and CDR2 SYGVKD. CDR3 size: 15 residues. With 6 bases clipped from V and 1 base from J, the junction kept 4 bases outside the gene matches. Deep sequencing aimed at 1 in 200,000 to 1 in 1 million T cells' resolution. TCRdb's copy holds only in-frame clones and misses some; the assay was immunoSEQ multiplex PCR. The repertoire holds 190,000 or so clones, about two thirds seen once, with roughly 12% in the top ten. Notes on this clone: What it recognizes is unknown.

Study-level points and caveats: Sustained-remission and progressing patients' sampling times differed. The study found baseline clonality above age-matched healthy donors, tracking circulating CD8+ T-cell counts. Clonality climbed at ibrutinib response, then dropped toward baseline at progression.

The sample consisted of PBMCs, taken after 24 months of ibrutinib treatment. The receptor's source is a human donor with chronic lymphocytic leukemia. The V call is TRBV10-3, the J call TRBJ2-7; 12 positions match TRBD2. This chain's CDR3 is CAISAGTSGSYEQYF. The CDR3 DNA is TGTGCCATCAGCGCTGGGACTAGCGGGTCCTACGAGCAGTACTTC.